A single sample gave rise to the 20 T cell receptor beta chains below, sequenced in a study of T cells after yellow fever vaccination. TCRdb re-analysed the 5' RACE reads in MiXCR, keeping a single row per CDR3 protein. The table has over 130,000 distinct CDR3 sequences, 7.7% seen once. The material was CD4+ T cells sorted from PBMCs, obtained 5 days after the yellow fever booster vaccination. These receptors were collected from a man aged 25 to 40 who received the YFV17D yellow fever vaccine.

This clonotype was recorded at least ten times. This chain uses TRBV29-1 with TRBJ2-1; the D gene could be TRBD1 or TRBD2 (5 bases each). Germline V lookup: CDR1 SQVTM, CDR2 ANQGSEA. This CDR3 has 14 residues. The V end was cut by 3 bases, the J end by 9 bases, with 18 bases between. The CDR3 DNA is TGCAGCGTTGAGGCGAGGGACCCAAGGGGTGAGCAGTTCTTC. It yields the protein CSVEARDPRGEQFF.

This clonotype occurred many times. The genes are TRBV7-3 and TRBJ1-1; 10 positions match TRBD1. Germline-derived CDR1 and CDR2 are SGHTA and FQGTGA. V lost 3 bases, J lost 7 bases, and 5 bases stayed unmatched. The CDR3 has 14 amino acids. DNA for the CDR3: TGTGCCAGCAGCTTGACAGGGGGCAGGAGTGAAGCTTTCTTT. It specifies CASSLTGGRSEAFF. The full variable domain, completed using reference TRBV7-3 and TRBJ1-1, is GAGVSQTPSNKVTEKGKYVELRCDPISGHTALYWYRQSLGQGPEFLIYFQGTGAADDSGLPNDRFFAVRPEGSVSTLKIQRTERGDSAVYLCASSLTGGRSEAFFGQGTRLTVV.

In this sample, this clonotype turned up many times. The V call is TRBV10-1, the J call TRBJ2-3; tentative D call: TRBD2 (5 bases). Trimming left V 0 bases short and J 0 bases short, with 10 bases between. The germline V gene has CDR1 WNHNN and CDR2 SYGVQD (reference sequence). This CDR3 has 16 amino acids. This CDR3 is CASSESTGISTDTQYF. The CDR3 region has the DNA TGCGCCAGCAGTGAGTCGACCGGGATTAGCACAGATACGCAGTATTTT.

There are a few counts of this clonotype. The V and J genes are TRBV3-1 and TRBJ1-6; 9 bases are shared with TRBD1. V lost 5 bases to trimming and J lost 10 bases; unmatched junction nucleotides: 15. Germline assignment: CDR1 LGHDT and CDR2 YNNKEL (reference sequence). CDR3 length: 17 amino acids. DNA of the CDR3: TGTGCCAGCAGCACCCCGGGACAGGGAGTCTCACGCTCACCCCTCCACTTT. It codes for CASSTPGQGVSRSPLHF.

In its sample, this clonotype was seen many times. The chain joins TRBV7-2 to TRBJ2-4, with D maybe TRBD1 (5 bases). Trimming pared 6 bases from V and 9 bases from J, leaving 12 bases between. Germline CDR1 SGHTA, CDR2 FQGNSA. The CDR3 extends over 12 amino acids. The CDR3 is CASSSAGLIQYF. CDR3 nucleotides: TGTGCCAGCAGTTCAGCAGGGCTCATTCAGTACTTC.

This clonotype was counted ten times or more. The J gene is TRBJ1-2, the V gene TRBV6-2 or TRBV6-3, with a weak D call TRBD1 (5 bases). Looked up from germline, CDR1 is MNHEY and CDR2 is SVGEGT. The V end was cut by 0 bases, the J end by 4 bases, with 15 bases between. The CDR3 has 16 residues. As DNA, the CDR3 is TGTGCCAGCAGTTACTCCTACAGGAGGCCCCTCTATGGCTACACCTTC. It translates to CASSYSYRRPLYGYTF.

This clonotype was counted at least ten times. J is TRBJ2-7 and V is TRBV7-2; maybe TRBD2 (6 bases). V dropped 3 bases and J dropped 6 bases, with 15 bases sitting between them. Germline V CDR1 and CDR2: SGHTA, FQGNSA. The CDR3 consists of 14 residues. CDR3: CASSFDPRRGEQYF. The CDR3 coding sequence is TGTGCCAGCAGCTTTGACCCTAGGAGGGGCGAGCAGTACTTC.

This clonotype was found many times. The V gene is TRBV29-1, the J gene TRBJ1-1; D not certain. Germline V gene lookup returns CDR1 SQVTM and CDR2 ANQGSEA. V lost 6 bases and J 1 base, leaving 3 bases between the germline ends. The CDR3 has 10 amino acids. The CDR3 reads CSVQNTEAFF. CDR3 bases: TGCAGCGTACAGAACACTGAAGCTTTCTTT. Using reference TRBV29-1 and TRBJ1-1 for the parts outside the CDR3, the full variable domain is SAVISQKPSRDICQRGTSLTIQCQVDSQVTMMFWYRQQPGQSLTLIATANQGSEATYESGFVIDKFPISRPNLTFSTLTVSNMSPEDSSIYLCSVQNTEAFFGQGTRLTVV.

This chain joins TRBV7-9 and TRBJ2-1, with 9 bases lining up with TRBD2. Germline-derived CDR1 and CDR2 are SEHNR and FQNEAQ (reference sequence). V was clipped by 5 bases and J by 7 bases; unmatched bases: 12. The CDR3 is 16 amino acids. CDR3 in DNA: TGTGCCAGCAGCACCCCCCAGGCGGGAGGGCCGAATGAGCAGTTCTTC. Its translation: CASSTPQAGGPNEQFF.

Comment on this clonotype: A much larger clone differs by one base, so this may be a read error. This chain joins TRBV6-1 and TRBJ2-5; 8 bases are a match to TRBD1. V shed 6 bases, J shed 4 bases, and the junction held 10 bases outside the gene matches. CDR3 size: 15 residues. The V gene's germline CDR1 is MNHNS and CDR2 SASEGT. The CDR3 coding sequence is TGTGCCAGCAGACCTATCTCACAGGGGGTAGAGACCCAGTACTTC. Protein product: CASRPISQGVETQYF.

This clonotype was counted ten times or more. V gene TRBV15 combines with J gene TRBJ2-1, with 8 bases identical to TRBD2. CDR1 and CDR2 (germline): LNHNV, YYDKDF (reference sequence). The CDR3 covers 15 residues. J gave up 6 bases and V 1 base, and 5 bases lay outside the gene matches. The CDR3 spells CATSRAQRESNEQFF. The CDR3 DNA sequence: TGTGCCACCAGCAGAGCCCAGCGGGAGAGCAATGAGCAGTTCTTC.

This clonotype was counted many times. This chain connects TRBV6-2 or TRBV6-3 to TRBJ1-5; D remains unclear. The CDR3 has 16 residues. V lost 2 bases and J lost 0, with 11 bases in between. The germline gives CDR1 MNHEY, CDR2 SVGEGT. CDR3 coding DNA: TGTGCCAGCAGTTACCTATTCCGGAATAGCAATCAGCCCCAGCATTTT. Protein sequence: CASSYLFRNSNQPQHF.

This clonotype has ten or more counts. The chain uses TRBV10-3 and TRBJ2-1; D call uncertain. Trimming left V 2 bases short and J 4 bases short, with 6 bases between. The CDR3 is 13 amino acids. Germline CDR1 is ENHRY and CDR2 is SYGVKD. CDR3 coding DNA: TGTGCCATCAGTGAGAGTCAATACAATGAGCAGTTCTTC. Residues: CAISESQYNEQFF.

The J gene is TRBJ2-6, the V gene TRBV19, with D unclear. CDR1 is LNHDA, CDR2 SQIVND, per germline (reference sequence). Deletions cut 7 bases from V and 0 bases from J, with 10 bases between. The CDR3 runs 15 residues. The DNA of the CDR3 is TGTGCCAGTACTCCTCGCAGCTCTGGGGCCAACGTCCTGACTTTC. It codes for CASTPRSSGANVLTF.

This clonotype was counted only a few times. CDR3 sequence reads: CATSDRTSGQYNEQFF. For the CDR3, the DNA is TGTGCCACCAGTGACCGGACTAGCGGGCAGTACAATGAGCAGTTCTTC. The chain combines TRBV24-1 with TRBJ2-1; 11 nucleotides match TRBD2. This CDR3 has 16 residues. Germline values: CDR1 KGHDR, CDR2 SFDVKD. Germline trimming cut 4 bases from V and 4 bases from J; bases unmatched to any gene: 5.

This clonotype was detected many times. In DNA form, the CDR3 reads TGCGCCAGCAGGGGAGGGACTAGCGGATCCGAGCAGTACTTC. This codes for CASRGGTSGSEQYF. The chain uses TRBV5-1 and TRBJ2-7; 11 positions match TRBD2. The V gene end was trimmed by 5 bases and the J gene end by 6 bases; junction bases not matched to a gene: 7. This CDR3 has 14 amino acids. CDR1 is SGHRS, CDR2 YFSETQ, per germline.

Ten or more counts support this clonotype. The chain couples TRBV27 to TRBJ2-5; 11 bases fit TRBD1. Germline CDR1 is MNHEY and CDR2 is SMNVEV (reference sequence). This CDR3 region has 15 residues. Trimming took 5 bases from V and 5 from J; bases not matched to a gene: 7. The CDR3 bases are TGTGCCAGCAGTCCCGGGACAGGGGGTTTTGAGACCCAGTACTTC. It translates to CASSPGTGGFETQYF.

This clonotype appeared many times. The chain employs TRBV20-1 and TRBJ2-3; TRBD2 agrees at 7 bases. From germline, CDR1 is DFQATT and CDR2 SNEGSKA (reference sequence). The CDR3 runs to 15 residues. The ends lost 0 bases at V and 4 bases at J; junction bases unmatched: 7. The CDR3 here is CSARDPAGASDTQYF. The CDR3 coding sequence is TGCAGTGCTAGAGATCCGGCGGGAGCTTCAGATACGCAGTATTTT.

This chain joins TRBV20-1 and TRBJ2-1; 8 nucleotides align to TRBD2. V gave up 6 bases and J gave up 9 bases; unmatched junction bases: 13. Germline CDR1 and CDR2: DFQATT and SNEGSKA (reference sequence). The CDR3 extends over 14 amino acids. This CDR3 reads CSAISFERETEQFF. CDR3 in DNA: TGCAGTGCCATCTCGTTCGAGCGGGAGACTGAGCAGTTCTTC.

In its sample, this clonotype was seen many times. The chain carries TRBV3-1 and TRBJ1-2; D is unresolved. CDR1 LGHDT and CDR2 YNNKEL come from the germline V gene (reference sequence). The V end lost 4 bases, the J end lost 7 bases, and 10 bases lay between the germline ends. The CDR3 covers 12 residues. CDR3 loop: CASSPLMGGYTF. As DNA, the CDR3 is TGTGCCAGCAGCCCCCTCATGGGTGGCTACACCTTC.